Reported below is one TCR beta chain. Its antigen is not known. A deep-level run was used for the assay. Only in-frame clones appear in the TCRdb table, and some are missing; sequencing was by immunoSEQ multiplex PCR. The table includes roughly 640,000 clones, around 67% detected once. This sample was included in a study of shared clonotypes between healthy human individuals. Regarding the study as a whole: Clonotypes which were not shared had lower generation probabilities than clonotypes that all four donors shared.

This clonotype was obtained from a woman under 40 in good health. Sequencing was carried out using memory CD4+ T cells sorted from blood. Specified subset: CD45RA-negative fraction.

This CDR3 reads CASRFTGANYEQYF. CDR3 coding DNA: TGTGCCAGCAGATTTACAGGGGCGAACTACGAGCAGTACTTC. The genes are TRBV11-2 and TRBJ2-7, with TRBD1 identical over 7 bases. CDR1 and CDR2 from the germline V gene are SGHAT and FQNNGV. The trim removed 6 bases at V and 3 bases at J, leaving 8 bases unmatched. CDR3 length equals 14 residues.